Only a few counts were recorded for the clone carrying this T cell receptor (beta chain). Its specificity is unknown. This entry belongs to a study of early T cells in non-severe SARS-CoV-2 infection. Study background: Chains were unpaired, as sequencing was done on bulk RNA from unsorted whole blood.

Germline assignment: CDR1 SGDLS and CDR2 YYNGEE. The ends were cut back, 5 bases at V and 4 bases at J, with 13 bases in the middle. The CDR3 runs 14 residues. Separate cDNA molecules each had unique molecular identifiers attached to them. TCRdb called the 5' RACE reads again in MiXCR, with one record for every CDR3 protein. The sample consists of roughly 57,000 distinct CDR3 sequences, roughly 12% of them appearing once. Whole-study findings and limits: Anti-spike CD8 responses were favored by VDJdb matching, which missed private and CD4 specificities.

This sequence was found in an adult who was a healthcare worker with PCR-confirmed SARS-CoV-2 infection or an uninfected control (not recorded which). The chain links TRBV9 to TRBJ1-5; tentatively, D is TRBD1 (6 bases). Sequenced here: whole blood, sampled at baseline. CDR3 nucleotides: TGTGCCAGCAGGCAAAGGGGGGATAATCAGCCCCAGCATTTT. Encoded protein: CASRQRGDNQPQHF.